This note documents a single T cell receptor (beta chain) sequence. The germline gene is not matched at one end of the junction; a read error may be the cause. Next came a second PCR, run for about 6 to 12 cycles, which used a sample-barcoded 5' primer along with a J-beta primer mix. TCRdb re-derived calls from the 5' RACE reads in MiXCR, one entry per CDR3 protein. Among approximately 2,000,000 distinct CDR3 sequences listed, about two fifths were seen once. Germline loops: CDR1 LGHNA, CDR2 YSLEER. This CDR3 region has 16 residues. The data were obtained in a study of blood T cells in healthy people across ages.

The sample consisted of blood. This clonotype was obtained from a human donor in good health. The chain recombines TRBV4-3 with TRBJ2-1; D is perhaps TRBD1 (6 bases). The CDR3 DNA follows: TGCGCCAGCAGCCAAGCGGCCAGGGGCTCCTACAGTGAGCAGTTCTTC. Translation: CASSQAARGSYSEQFF.